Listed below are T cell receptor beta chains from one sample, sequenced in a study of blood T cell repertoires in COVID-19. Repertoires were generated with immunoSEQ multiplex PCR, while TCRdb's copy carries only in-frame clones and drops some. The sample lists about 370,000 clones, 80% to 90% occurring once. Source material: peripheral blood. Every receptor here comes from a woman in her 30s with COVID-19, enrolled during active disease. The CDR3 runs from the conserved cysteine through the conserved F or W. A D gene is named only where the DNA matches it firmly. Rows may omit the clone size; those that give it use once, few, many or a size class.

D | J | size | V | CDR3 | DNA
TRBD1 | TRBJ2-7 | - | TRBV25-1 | CASSFSGGLYEQYF | TGTGCCAGCAGTTTTTCAGGGGGCTTGTACGAGCAGTACTTC
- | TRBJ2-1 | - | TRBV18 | CASSPAGGPGEQFF | TGTGCCAGCTCACCAGCAGGGGGGCCGGGTGAGCAGTTCTTC
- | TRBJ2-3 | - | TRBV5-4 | CASSFQGPLSTDTQYF | TGTGCCAGCAGCTTTCAGGGGCCCCTGTCCACAGATACGCAGTATTTT
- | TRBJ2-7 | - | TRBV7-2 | CASSQRGQVFYEQYF | TGTGCCAGCAGCCAGCGGGGACAGGTGTTCTACGAGCAGTACTTC
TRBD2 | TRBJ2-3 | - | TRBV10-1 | CASSESTGSGSASDTQYF | TGCGCCAGCAGTGAGTCGACGGGTAGCGGGAGTGCTTCAGATACGCAGTATTTT
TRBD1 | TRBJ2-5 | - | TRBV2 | CASSQTGGSQETQYF | TGTGCCAGCAGTCAGACAGGGGGAAGCCAAGAGACCCAGTACTTC
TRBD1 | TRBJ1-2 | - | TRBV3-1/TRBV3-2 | CASARDRGLHYGYTF | TGTGCCAGCGCACGGGACAGAGGATTACACTATGGCTACACCTTC
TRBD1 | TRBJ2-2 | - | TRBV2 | CASEEGQGGTGELFF | TGTGCCAGTGAGGAGGGACAGGGGGGCACCGGGGAGCTGTTTTTT
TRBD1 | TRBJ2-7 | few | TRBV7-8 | CASSSQAPSGTGAYEQYF | TGTGCCAGCAGCTCGCAGGCTCCCTCCGGGACAGGGGCCTACGAGCAGTACTTC
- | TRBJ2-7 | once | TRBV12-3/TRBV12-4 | CASSLVLLGEQYF | TGTGCCAGCAGTTTAGTTCTCCTCGGCGAGCAGTACTTC
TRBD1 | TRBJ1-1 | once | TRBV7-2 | CASSFLLTGGDSLFF | TGTGCCAGCAGCTTCTTATTGACAGGGGGCGATTCACTTTTCTTT
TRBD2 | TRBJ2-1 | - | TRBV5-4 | CASSLDGTSDNEQFF | TGTGCCAGCAGCTTGGACGGGACTAGCGACAATGAGCAGTTCTTC
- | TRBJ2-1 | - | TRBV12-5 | CASGLVLTGGGIHNEQFF | TGTGCTAGTGGTTTGGTCCTGACGGGGGGCGGCATACACAATGAGCAGTTCTTC
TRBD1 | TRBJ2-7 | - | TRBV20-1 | CSAIDRATSYEQYF | TGCAGTGCTATTGACAGGGCGACCTCCTACGAGCAGTACTTC
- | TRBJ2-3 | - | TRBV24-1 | CATSDLLDTQYF | TGTGCCACCAGTGATTTGCTAGATACGCAGTATTTT
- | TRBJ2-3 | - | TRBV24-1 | CATSDRGGADTQYF | TGTGCCACCAGTGACAGAGGGGGGGCAGATACGCAGTATTTT
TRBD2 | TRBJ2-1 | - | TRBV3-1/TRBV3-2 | CASSQAGTSNNEQFF | TGTGCCAGCAGCCAAGCCGGGACTAGCAACAATGAGCAGTTCTTC
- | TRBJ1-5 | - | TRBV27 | CASSSGQNNQPQHF | TGTGCCAGCAGTTCCGGACAGAACAATCAGCCCCAGCATTTT
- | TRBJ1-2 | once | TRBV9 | CASSVGPATVAAGYTF | TGTGCCAGCAGCGTAGGCCCCGCGACGGTAGCGGCGGGCTACACCTTC
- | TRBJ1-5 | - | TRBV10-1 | CASKSRGNQPQHF | TGCGCCAGCAAGTCTCGGGGCAATCAGCCCCAGCATTTT
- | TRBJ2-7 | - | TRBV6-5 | CASTRYLTESYEQYF | TGTGCCAGCACAAGGTACCTCACAGAATCCTACGAGCAGTACTTC
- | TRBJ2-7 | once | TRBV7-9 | CASSLWPLPYEQYF | TGTGCCAGCAGCTTATGGCCCCTTCCCTACGAGCAGTACTTC
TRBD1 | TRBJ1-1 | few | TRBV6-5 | CASSITRGLFPEAFF | TGTGCCAGCAGCATTACCAGGGGGCTATTCCCTGAAGCTTTCTTT
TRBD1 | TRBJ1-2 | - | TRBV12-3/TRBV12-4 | CASSTGTGGEATF | TGTGCCAGCAGTACAGGGACAGGGGGCGAGGCAACCTTC
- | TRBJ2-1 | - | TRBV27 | CASSFRRGGSYNEQFF | TGTGCCAGCAGTTTTAGGAGGGGGGGATCCTACAATGAGCAGTTCTTC
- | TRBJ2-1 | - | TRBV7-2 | CASSLGTAEPNNEQFF | TGTGCCAGCAGCTTAGGCACAGCGGAGCCGAACAATGAGCAGTTCTTC
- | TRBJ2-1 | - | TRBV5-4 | CASTPSGPTGSYNEQFF | TGTGCCAGCACCCCGTCAGGGCCTACTGGTTCCTACAATGAGCAGTTCTTC
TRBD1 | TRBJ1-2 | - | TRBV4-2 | CASSQSQGAQRYGYTF | TGTGCCAGCAGCCAAAGTCAGGGGGCCCAACGCTATGGCTACACCTTC
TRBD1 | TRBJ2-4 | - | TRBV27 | CASSLTGVDIQYF | TGTGCCAGCAGTTTAACAGGGGTGGACATTCAGTACTTC
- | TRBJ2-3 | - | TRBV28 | CASRGAGAANGDTQYF | TGTGCCAGCAGAGGGGCGGGGGCCGCTAATGGCGATACGCAGTATTTT
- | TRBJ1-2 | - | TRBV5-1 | CASSLETDYGYTF | TGCGCCAGCAGCTTGGAAACGGACTATGGCTACACCTTC
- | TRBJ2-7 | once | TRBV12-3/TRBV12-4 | CASSLSSDYEQYF | TGTGCCAGCAGTTTGTCTAGCGATTACGAGCAGTACTTC